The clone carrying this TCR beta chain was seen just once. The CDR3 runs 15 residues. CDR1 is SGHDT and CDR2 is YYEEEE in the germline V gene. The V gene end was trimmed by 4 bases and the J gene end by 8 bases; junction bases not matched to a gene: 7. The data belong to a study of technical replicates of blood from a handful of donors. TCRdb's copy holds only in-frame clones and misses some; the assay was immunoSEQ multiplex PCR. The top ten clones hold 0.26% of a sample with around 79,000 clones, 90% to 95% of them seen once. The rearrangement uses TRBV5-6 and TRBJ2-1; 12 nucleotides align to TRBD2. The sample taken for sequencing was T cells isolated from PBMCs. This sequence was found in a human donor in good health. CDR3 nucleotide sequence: TGTGCCAGCAGCCCGACTAGCGGGAGTGGGGATGAGCAGTTCTTC. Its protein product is CASSPTSGSGDEQFF.